This T cell receptor beta chain appears in the sequencing data of a study of OX40 agonist ivuxolimab in advanced cancers. Study-wide background: Three patients showed partial responses: one hepatocellular carcinoma and two cutaneous melanoma cases. Study-wide points: A proportion of nonresponders additionally exhibited low normalized T-cell clonal expansion. Expanded clones belonging to CD8+ T cells outnumbered, on average, those of CD4+.

As regards this clone: Antigen: not known.

Data came from immunoSEQ multiplex PCR; TCRdb stores just in-frame clones and leaves some out. The repertoire has roughly 32,000 clones, approximately 88% of them found once; the top ten carry roughly a fifth. Germline trimming cut 4 bases from V and 8 bases from J; bases unmatched to any gene: 14. The CDR3 sequence is 15 residues long. The germline gives CDR1 SGHKS, CDR2 YYEKEE (reference sequence). Sequenced here: CD4+ or CD8+ T cells sorted from blood, sampled in a trial of the OX40 agonist ivuxolimab. This chain joins TRBV5-5 and TRBJ1-2; 7 positions agree with TRBD1. The sequence was obtained from an adult with an advanced solid tumor such as melanoma, head and neck, liver or kidney cancer. DNA of the CDR3: TGTGCCAGCAGCCCGGCGACAGGGTTACCCCGGGGCTACACCTTC. Amino acids: CASSPATGLPRGYTF.